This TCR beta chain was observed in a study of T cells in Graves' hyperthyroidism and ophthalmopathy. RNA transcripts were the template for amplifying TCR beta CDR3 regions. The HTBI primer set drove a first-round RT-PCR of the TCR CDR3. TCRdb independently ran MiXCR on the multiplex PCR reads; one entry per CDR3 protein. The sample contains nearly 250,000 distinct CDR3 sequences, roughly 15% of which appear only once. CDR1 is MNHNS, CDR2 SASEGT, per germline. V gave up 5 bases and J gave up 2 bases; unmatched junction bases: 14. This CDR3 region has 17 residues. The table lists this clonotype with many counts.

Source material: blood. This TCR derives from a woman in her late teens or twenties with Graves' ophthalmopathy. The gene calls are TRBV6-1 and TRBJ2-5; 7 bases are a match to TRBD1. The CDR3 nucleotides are TGTGCCAGCAGTTACAGGGGACCCCAGCACCTTCAAGAGACCCAGTACTTC. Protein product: CASSYRGPQHLQETQYF.